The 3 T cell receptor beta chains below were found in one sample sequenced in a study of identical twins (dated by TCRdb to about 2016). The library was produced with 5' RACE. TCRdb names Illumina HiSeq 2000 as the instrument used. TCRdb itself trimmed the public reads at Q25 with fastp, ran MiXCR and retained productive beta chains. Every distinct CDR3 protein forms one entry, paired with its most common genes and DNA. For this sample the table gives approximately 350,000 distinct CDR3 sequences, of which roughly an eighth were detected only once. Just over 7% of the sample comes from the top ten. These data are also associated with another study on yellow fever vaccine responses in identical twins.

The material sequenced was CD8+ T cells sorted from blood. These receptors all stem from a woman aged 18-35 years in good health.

The CDR3 spells CATSREVSVAGGPSYEQYF. DNA of the CDR3: TGTGCCACCAGCAGAGAGGTTAGCGTAGCGGGAGGGCCCTCCTACGAGCAGTACTTC. The chain has TRBV15 and TRBJ2-7, with 11 bases matching TRBD2. After removal of 0 bases from V and 0 bases from J, the junction contained 10 bases not matched to a gene. The CDR3 has 19 amino acids. Germline V lookup: CDR1 LNHNV, CDR2 YYDKDF (reference sequence).

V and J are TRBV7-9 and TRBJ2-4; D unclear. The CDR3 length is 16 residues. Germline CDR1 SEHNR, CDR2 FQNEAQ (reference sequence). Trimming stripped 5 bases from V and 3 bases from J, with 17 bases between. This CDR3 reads CASSTTTGLGKNIQYF. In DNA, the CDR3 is TGTGCCAGCAGCACTACGACGGGTTTGGGCAAAAACATTCAGTACTTC.

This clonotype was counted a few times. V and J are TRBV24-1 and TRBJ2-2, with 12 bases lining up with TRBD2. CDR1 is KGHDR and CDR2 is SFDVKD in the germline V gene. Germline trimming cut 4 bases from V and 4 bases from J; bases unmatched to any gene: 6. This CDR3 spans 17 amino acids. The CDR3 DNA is TGTGCCACCAGTGACCTGGGACTAGCGGGCTCCACCGGGGAGCTGTTTTTT. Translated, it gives CATSDLGLAGSTGELFF.